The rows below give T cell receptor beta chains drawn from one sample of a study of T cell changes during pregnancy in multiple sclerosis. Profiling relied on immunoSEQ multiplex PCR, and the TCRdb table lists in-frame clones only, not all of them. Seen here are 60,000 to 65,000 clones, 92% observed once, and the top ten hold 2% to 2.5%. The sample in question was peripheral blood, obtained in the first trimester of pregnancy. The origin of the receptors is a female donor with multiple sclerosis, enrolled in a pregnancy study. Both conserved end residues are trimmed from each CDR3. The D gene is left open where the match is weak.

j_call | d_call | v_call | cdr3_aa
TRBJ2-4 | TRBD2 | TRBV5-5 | ASSFIAGGPPLAKNIQY
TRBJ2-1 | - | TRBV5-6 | ASSLPSGINEQF
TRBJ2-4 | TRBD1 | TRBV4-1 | ASSQTGLKNIQY
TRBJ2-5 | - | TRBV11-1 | ASSLVELASQETQY
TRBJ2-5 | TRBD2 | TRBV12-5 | ASGLIRGLAEETQY
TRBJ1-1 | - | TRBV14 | ASSRYRAAFFEAEAF
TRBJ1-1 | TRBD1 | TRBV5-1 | ASSQQGGNTEAF
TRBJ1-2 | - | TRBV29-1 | SVVLGGSYGYT
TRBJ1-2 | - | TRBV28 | ASSPRIPGYT
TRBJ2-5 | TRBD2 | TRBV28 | ASNIAGGQETQY
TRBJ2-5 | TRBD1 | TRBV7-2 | ASRGQGQTQY
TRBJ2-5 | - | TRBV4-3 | ASSQGVRGEETQY
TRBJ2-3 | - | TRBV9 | ASSVLGGGDTQY
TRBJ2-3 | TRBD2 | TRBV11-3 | ASSFGTSGRASRTDTQY
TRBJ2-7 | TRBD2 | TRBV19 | ASGGSGYYEQY
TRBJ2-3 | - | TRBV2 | ASSAQGLRATDTQY
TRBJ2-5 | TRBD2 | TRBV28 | ASSQPGTSGQETQY
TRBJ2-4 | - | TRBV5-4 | ASSIGGRELRNIQY
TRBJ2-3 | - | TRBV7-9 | ASSPSLGTRDTQY
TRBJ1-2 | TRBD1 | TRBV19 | ASREPGQGAPGYGYT
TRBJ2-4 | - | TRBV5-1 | ASSLAGSVQY
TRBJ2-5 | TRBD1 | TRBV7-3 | ASSLTGPQETQY
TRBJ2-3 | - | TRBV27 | ASSPGVAVTDTQY
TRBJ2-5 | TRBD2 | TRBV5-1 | ASSVAASGGETQY
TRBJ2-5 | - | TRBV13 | ASSLEGEETQY
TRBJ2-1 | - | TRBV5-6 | ASSPRPGDNEQF
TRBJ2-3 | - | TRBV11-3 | ASSFSDTQY
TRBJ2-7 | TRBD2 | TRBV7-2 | ASSPGLADYEQY
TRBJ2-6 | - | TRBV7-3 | ASSLGSGGTHGSGANVLT
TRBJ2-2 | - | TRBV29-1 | SVESGNTGELF
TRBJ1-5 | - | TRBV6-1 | ASSEYIGVQPQH
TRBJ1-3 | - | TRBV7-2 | ASSLGFGGNTIY
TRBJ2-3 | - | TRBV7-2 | ASSLTGLPTQY
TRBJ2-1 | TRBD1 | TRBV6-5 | ASSSGTGGNKF
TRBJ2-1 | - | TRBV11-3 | ASSLSNEQF
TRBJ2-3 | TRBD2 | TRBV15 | ATSSRARPLAGDTDTQY
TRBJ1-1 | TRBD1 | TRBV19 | ASSSRGTENTEAF
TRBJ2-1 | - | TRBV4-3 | ASSQSEFGAYYNEQF
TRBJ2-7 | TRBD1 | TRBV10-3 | AISDRTGSSYEQY
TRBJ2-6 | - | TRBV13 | ASSLGTSGANVLT
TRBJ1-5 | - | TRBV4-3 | ASSQDRRGNLNQPQH
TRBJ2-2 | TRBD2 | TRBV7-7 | ASSSASGNTGELF
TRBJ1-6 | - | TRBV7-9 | ASSLGQGPNSPLH
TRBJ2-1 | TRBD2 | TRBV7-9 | ASSFSSGVIYNEQF
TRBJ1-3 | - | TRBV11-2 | ASSFADRSSGNTIY
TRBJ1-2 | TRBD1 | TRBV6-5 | ASSWKGTGIGYT
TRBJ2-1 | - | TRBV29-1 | SVAGYSYNEQF
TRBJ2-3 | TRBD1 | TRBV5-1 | ASSLGQDTDTQY
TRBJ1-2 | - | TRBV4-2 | ASSQDWQGNYGYT
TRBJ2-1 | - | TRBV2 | ASRDDRGTSISYNEQF
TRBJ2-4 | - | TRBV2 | ASTSGGSIQY
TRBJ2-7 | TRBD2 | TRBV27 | ASRPSGTSGFYEQY
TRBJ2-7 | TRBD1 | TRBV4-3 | ASSPGQGSYEQY
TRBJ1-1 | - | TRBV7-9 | ASTQMNTEAF
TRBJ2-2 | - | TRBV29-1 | SVESQVDGELF
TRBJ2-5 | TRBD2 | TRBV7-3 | ASSLTGGETQY
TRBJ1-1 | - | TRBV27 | ASSASSGDSTEAF
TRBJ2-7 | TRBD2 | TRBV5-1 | ASSLISSSTGGEQY